This is a list of T cell receptor beta chains from one sample in a study of T cell responses to AZD1222 COVID-19 vaccine. Libraries were prepared by immunoSEQ multiplex PCR; TCRdb keeps only in-frame clonotypes and omits some of them. The data hold approximately 85,000 clones, with roughly 85% observed a single time. Material: peripheral blood, obtained on day 0 of AZD1222 vaccination. These receptors came from an adult in good health. Both conserved end residues are part of each CDR3. D genes are given only for firm matches. Clone size appears in some rows only: once, few, many, or a class for an expanded clone.

clone_size,v_call,d_call,j_call,cdr3_nt,cdr3_aa
.,TRBV7-8,.,TRBJ2-5,TGTGCCAGCAGCTTAGCCGCCGGGGTGTGGGCGGAGACCCAGTACTTC,CASSLAAGVWAETQYF
.,TRBV10-3,.,TRBJ2-2,TGTGCCATCAGTGAGTTCGCAGGTAACACCGGGGAGCTGTTTTTT,CAISEFAGNTGELFF
.,TRBV10-2,.,TRBJ1-5,TGCGCCAGCAGTGGGGGGGGCCAACAGCCCCAGCATTTT,CASSGGGQQPQHF
.,TRBV27,TRBD1,TRBJ1-2,TGTGCCAGCACCCGGGACAGGGGGCAGGACTATGGCTACACCTTC,CASTRDRGQDYGYTF
.,TRBV5-4,.,TRBJ2-1,TGTGCCAGCAGCTTAGCCGGGACCAATGAGCAGTTCTTC,CASSLAGTNEQFF
.,TRBV27,TRBD1,TRBJ2-7,TGTGCCAGCGGTAGGGGGACAGGGAGCACCTTCGAGCAGTACTTC,CASGRGTGSTFEQYF
.,TRBV7-8,.,TRBJ2-1,TGTGCCAGCAGCTTAGCGGACTACAATGAGCAGTTCTTC,CASSLADYNEQFF
.,TRBV12-5,.,TRBJ2-2,TGTGCTAGTCACTCTAGGAACACCGGGGAGCTGTTTTTT,CASHSRNTGELFF
few,TRBV11-2,.,TRBJ1-2,TGTGCCAGCACCCTCGGTGGGGGGAACTATGGCTACACCTTC,CASTLGGGNYGYTF
few,TRBV5-1,.,TRBJ1-4,TGCGCCAGCAGCTTGCCTCAGGCAAGAAAACTGTTTTTT,CASSLPQARKLFF
.,TRBV10-3,TRBD2,TRBJ2-3,TGTGCCATCAGTGAGTCGAAGCTAGCGGGGGGGATTAGCACAGATACGCAGTATTTT,CAISESKLAGGISTDTQYF
.,TRBV7-9,TRBD1,TRBJ2-7,TGTGCCAGCAGACCCCGGACAGGGGGATTCTACGAGCAGTACTTC,CASRPRTGGFYEQYF
.,TRBV3-1/TRBV3-2,TRBD2,TRBJ2-2,TGTGCCAGCAGCCAAACTAGCGGCGGGAGGGAGCTGTTTTTT,CASSQTSGGRELFF
.,TRBV6-5,.,TRBJ2-7,TGTGCCGCACGGGGGACGACCTACGAGCAGTACTTC,CAARGTTYEQYF
.,TRBV3-1/TRBV3-2,.,TRBJ2-2,TGTGCCAGCAGCCAAGGGGACGCGAACACCGGGGAGCTGTTTTTT,CASSQGDANTGELFF
.,TRBV4-3,.,TRBJ2-7,TGCGCCAGCAGCCAAGATTTACTCTACGAGCAGTACTTC,CASSQDLLYEQYF
.,TRBV20-1,TRBD2,TRBJ2-1,TGCAGTGCTAGTGGCGGGAGCGGTTTATCGTACAATGAGCAGTTCTTC,CSASGGSGLSYNEQFF
.,TRBV18,TRBD1,TRBJ2-1,TGTGCCAGCTCACCAACGGGACAGGGAAGGTTAAATGAGCAGTTCTTC,CASSPTGQGRLNEQFF
.,TRBV6-5,.,TRBJ2-2,TGTGCCAGCATCGCCAGCAACACCGGGGAGCTGTTTTTT,CASIASNTGELFF
.,TRBV5-6,.,TRBJ1-5,TGTGCCAGCAGCTTGGGGGATTATCAGCCCCAGCATTTT,CASSLGDYQPQHF
.,TRBV24-1,.,TRBJ2-7,TGTGCCACCAGTGATGGGGACATTCGCACCTACGAGCAGTACTTC,CATSDGDIRTYEQYF
.,TRBV6-2/TRBV6-3,TRBD2,TRBJ2-7,TGTGCCAGCAGTTACTCGACTAGCGGGAGGGCCGGTTCCTACGAGCAGTACTTC,CASSYSTSGRAGSYEQYF